The source of this T cell receptor (delta chain) is a study of Vγ9Vδ2 T cells in congenital toxoplasmosis (dated by TCRdb to the early 2020s). Study-wide context: IgG, IgM and IgA serology, Western blot and an in-house interferon-gamma release assay were used to diagnose congenital toxoplasmosis. At 2 months, TCR sequencing included about 5 infected and 10 to 11 uninfected infants, and at 1 year it included 3 infected and 4 uninfected infants. This study compared the CDR3 repertoires of the gamma and delta chains in sorted blood gammadelta T cells from congenitally T. gondii-infected infants versus uninfected infants. Sequencing of the repertoires was done on samples from infants at two time points: 2 months after birth and 1 year of age.

This clone occurred a few times. The specificity of this receptor is unknown. TCRdb's entry gives the protein of a much larger clone, which mismatches this DNA's translation at residue 3, likely from a read error; the protein reported here is translated from the DNA. cDNA was generated in one tube by template-switch reverse transcription with TRGC- and TRDC-specific primers, using SuperScript II. The TRGC primer was designed to bind both the TRGC1 and TRGC2 constant genes. The KAPA Real-Time Library Amplification Kit was used for TRG and TRD amplification, and AMPure XP bead purification was performed between steps. Illumina sequencing adapters were added by index PCR using the Nextera XT Index Kit. An Illumina MiSeq with the V2 300 kit was used to sequence the TRG and TRD amplicons, producing 150 bp paired-end reads. As for the original processing: Before any further analysis, FastQC version 0.11.8 was used to check read quality. Reads were mapped to GenBank TRG or TRD reference genes, and MiXCR version 3.0.3 was used to assemble CDR3 sequences. Default MiXCR settings were used, apart from assembling TRDD gene segments from 3 instead of 5 consecutive nucleotides. N additions, CDR3 length, J segment length and clonotype sharing between samples were computed with VDJtools version 1.2.1. CDR3 sequences that were out of frame or contained stop codons were left out of the analysis. To look for overlap, the infant repertoires were checked against previously published Vgamma9Vdelta2 repertoires from fetal, cord blood and adult blood. After TCRdb called clones again from the public reads with CATT, rows with identical DNA were merged. It is TCRdb's table, rather than the study itself, that gives the V and J calls and clone size. The sample table lists about 830 delta-chain clones, roughly 50% of them with a count of one. Around 31% of the sample lies in the top ten.

Mothers of both infected and uninfected infants received the same treatment, using spiramycin and/or pyrimethamine plus sulfadiazine plus folinic acid. Every infant, whether infected or uninfected, was delivered at term after more than 37 weeks of gestation. Approximately 0.9 mL of blood was processed into PBMCs by Lymphoprep gradient centrifugation, after which the PBMCs were cryopreserved in liquid nitrogen and shipped to Belgium. After thawing, the PBMCs were labeled with Zombie NIR viability dye and stained with antibodies against CD3, TCR gammadelta, Vgamma9 and Vdelta2. CD3+ TCRgammadelta+ T cells were sorted on a FACSAria III with a mean purity of about 98%. For each sample, RNA was extracted from some 10,000 sorted gammadelta T cells with the RNeasy Micro Kit. The study infants had mothers who were enrolled with primary T. gondii infection during pregnancy. Peripheral blood samples from the infants were taken at an outpatient microbiology and virology center in Pavia, Italy.

The germline V gene gives CDR1 as GEAIGNYY and CDR2 as EKD. The CDR3 starts with the cysteine, ends with the phenylalanine, and has 16 residues. The read is trimmed to its CDR3 DNA, 48 bases read in frame from base 1. Here is what the overall study found, with its caveats: Germline-encoded fetal-type TRDV2 CDR3 sequences seemed more prevalent in infected than uninfected roughly 2-month-old infants, suggesting an in utero expansion footprint. Both infected and uninfected infants showed a high prevalence of a public TRGV9 clonotype. Compared with uninfected infants, infected infants at 2 months appeared to have fewer N additions in their TRGV9 and TRDV2 CDR3s, and this was especially true for TRDV2-TRDJ1 sequences. Two months was the earliest age with enough suitable sample material for TCR repertoire analysis, so newborn repertoires were not sequenced. Repertoire differences between infected and uninfected infants were less clear at 1 year of age than at 2 months.

The sequenced sample was gamma-delta T cells from blood. This chain is built from TRDV2 and TRDJ3; too little of a D gene remains to name it. Assignment of the J gene here rests on matching the DNA to germline, because TCRdb gives none. This TCR came from a child under 10 years old born to a mother with Toxoplasma gondii infection during pregnancy, either congenitally infected or uninfected (not recorded which). The bases are TGTGCCCGTGACACCGTGGGATCCTGGGACACCCGACAGATGTTTTTC. Its translation reads: CARDTVGSWDTRQMFF.